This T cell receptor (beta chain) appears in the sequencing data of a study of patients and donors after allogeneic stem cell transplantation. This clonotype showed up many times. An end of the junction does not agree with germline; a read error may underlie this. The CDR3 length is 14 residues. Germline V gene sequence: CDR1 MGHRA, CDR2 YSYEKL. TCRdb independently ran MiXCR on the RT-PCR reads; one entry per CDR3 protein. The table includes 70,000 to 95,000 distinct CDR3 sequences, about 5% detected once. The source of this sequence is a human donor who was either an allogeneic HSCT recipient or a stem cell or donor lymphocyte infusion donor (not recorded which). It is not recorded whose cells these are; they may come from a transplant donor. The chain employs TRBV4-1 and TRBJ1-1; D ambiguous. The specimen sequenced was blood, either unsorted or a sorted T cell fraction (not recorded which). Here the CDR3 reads CASRRLTDNTEAFF. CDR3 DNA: TGCGCCAGCAGACGACTGACCGATAACACTGAAGCCTTCTTT.